This T cell receptor beta chain was captured by sequencing in a study of blood T cell repertoires in COVID-19. Study details: Donors in the United States, Italy and Spain gave samples during acute or convalescent COVID-19. In each case, the material was cDNA or gDNA derived from T cells, B-cell-depleted T cells, or PBMCs.

Study processing details: Amplified reference gene primers provided the basis for estimating nucleated cell counts. Here immunoSEQ multiplex PCR was the method, and the copy in TCRdb shows in-frame clones only, minus some. The V and J calls and clone size come from that table; D and trimming were worked out from the DNA. The sample includes roughly 350,000 clones, 85% of them seen just once. The CDR3 is 14 amino acids. V lost 4 bases to trimming and J lost 7 bases, with 11 bases between them. Germline CDR1 LGHDT, CDR2 YNNKEL (reference sequence). The chain couples TRBV3-1 (or the pseudogene TRBV3-2) to TRBJ1-6; maybe TRBD1 (6 bases). This clonotype was obtained from a woman aged 18-30 years with acute or convalescent COVID-19. Material for sequencing was peripheral blood. The CDR3 spells CASSPTGYNSPLHF. CDR3 nucleotide sequence: TGTGCCAGCAGCCCCACAGGGTACAATTCACCCCTCCACTTT.